This entry features one TCR beta chain sequence. Its antigen has not been determined. No much larger clone is present one base from it, and per-base qualities are unavailable. To prepare the library, the immunoSEQ multiplex PCR assay was applied. In TCRdb, the immuneACCESS table is reduced to in-frame sequences with V and J assigned. These tables do not hold every clone; where another copy was compared, an unresolved V gene accounts for under half, and the others remain unexplained. The sample yields tens of thousands of clones; around 90% were counted once. Of the sample, 0.46% is held by the ten largest clones. V trim: 1 base; J trim: 3 bases; unmatched bases: 2. The CDR3 sequence holds 15 residues, the cysteine and phenylalanine included. The sequence is cut down to CDR3 DNA, 45 bases in frame from base 1. CDR1 and CDR2, looked up from the germline V gene, are MGHRA and YSYEKL. This entry belongs to a study of T cell changes during pregnancy in multiple sclerosis (dated by TCRdb to between 2018 and 2021). Regarding the complete study: The study examined how the T cell repertoire changed over the course of pregnancy in women with multiple sclerosis.

The clonotype comes from a female donor in good health, enrolled as a control in a pregnancy study. The starting material was CD4+ T cells from peripheral blood mononuclear cells, obtained in the third trimester of pregnancy. The rearranged segments are TRBV4-1 and TRBJ2-7, and TRBD2 matches 11 of the central bases. The CDR3 here reads CASSQGLAGSYEQYF. The DNA reads as follows: TGCGCCAGCAGCCAAGGACTAGCGGGGAGCTACGAGCAGTACTTC.